Listed below are T cell receptor beta chains from one sample, sequenced in a study of cytomegalovirus exposure and HLA in healthy donors. Sequencing was performed with immunoSEQ multiplex PCR; in TCRdb, only in-frame clones are kept and a portion is missing. The sample lists hundreds of thousands of clones; about 81% were seen once. The sequenced sample was PBMCs. The receptors were gathered from a man aged 35-49 years in good health and CMV-seropositive. Each CDR3 is given with its conserved first and last residue. Each record gives: D gene, V gene, J gene, clone size, CDR3 length, CDR3 DNA, CDR3 protein. The D gene is left open where the match is weak. Not all rows give a size; the values are once, few, many and, for expanded clones, a class.

>TRBD1|TRBV6-1|TRBJ1-1|once|15
TGTGCCAGCAGCGCCGGGACAGGGGGCAATACTGAAGCTTTCTTT
CASSAGTGGNTEAFF
>TRBD1|TRBV5-1|TRBJ2-5|NA|15
TGCGCCAGCCTTCCCTCCGGACAGGGACAAGAGACCCAGTACTTC
CASLPSGQGQETQYF
>NA|TRBV6-5|TRBJ2-5|NA|15
TGTGCCAGCAGCCCCGGGGGCGGGAGATCGGAGACCCAGTACTTC
CASSPGGGRSETQYF
>TRBD2|TRBV30|TRBJ2-5|NA|12
TGTGCCGGGACTAGCGGGAAAGAGACCCAGTACTTC
CAGTSGKETQYF
>NA|TRBV19|TRBJ2-1|NA|15
TGTGCCAGTAGTACCTTCAGGAGGGGAACAGGCGAGCAGTTCTTC
CASSTFRRGTGEQFF
>TRBD1|TRBV18|TRBJ1-5|NA|14
TGTGCCAGCTCACCGGACAGGGTCAATCAGCCCCAGCATTTT
CASSPDRVNQPQHF
>TRBD1|TRBV7-9|TRBJ1-1|NA|14
TGTGCCAGCAGCTCCCAGGGGGGCAACACTGAAGCTTTCTTT
CASSSQGGNTEAFF
>NA|TRBV5-1|TRBJ2-3|NA|14
TGCGCCAGCAGCGGGGCGGGGAGCACAGATACGCAGTATTTT
CASSGAGSTDTQYF
>NA|TRBV2|TRBJ1-5|NA|16
TGTGCCAGCAGTGAAGGGGCAGGGCGATACACTCAGCCCCAGCATTTT
CASSEGAGRYTQPQHF
>TRBD1|TRBV6-1|TRBJ1-3|NA|18
TGTGCCAGCAGTGACCCAACGGGACAGGGGAGCTCTGGAAACACCATATATTTT
CASSDPTGQGSSGNTIYF
>NA|TRBV19|TRBJ1-2|NA|12
TGTGCCACGTACCTATACCCCTATGGCTACACCTTC
CATYLYPYGYTF
>NA|TRBV11-2|TRBJ1-1|NA|16
TGTGCCAGCAGCTTAGTAGATGGGCAGGGGAACACTGAAGCTTTCTTT
CASSLVDGQGNTEAFF
>TRBD1|TRBV11-2|TRBJ1-2|NA|15
TGTGCCAGCAGCTTAAGGGACAGGACTCCCTATGGCTACACCTTC
CASSLRDRTPYGYTF
>NA|TRBV7-8|TRBJ2-1|NA|18
TGTGCCAGCAGCTTAGCGCCGAAAAAGCGGGCCCACCTAAATGAGCAGTTCTTC
CASSLAPKKRAHLNEQFF
>TRBD1|TRBV27|TRBJ1-1|NA|14
TGTGCCAGCAGCCTAGGACAGGTTCGAAGTGAAGCTTTCTTT
CASSLGQVRSEAFF
>TRBD1|TRBV7-9|TRBJ1-5|NA|14
TGTGCCAGCAGCTCCGGACAGGGTAACCAGCCCCAGCATTTT
CASSSGQGNQPQHF
>TRBD1|TRBV6-4|TRBJ1-1|NA|15
TGTGCCAGCAGCACGGGACAGGGGTTGAACACTGAAGCTTTCTTT
CASSTGQGLNTEAFF
>NA|TRBV11-2|TRBJ1-1|NA|16
TGTGCCAGCAGCTTAGAAATGGGCAGGAAGAACACTGAAGCTTTCTTT
CASSLEMGRKNTEAFF
>NA|TRBV4-1|TRBJ1-1|NA|16
TGCGCCAGCAGCCACGAGAGGAACTTTCGGGACACTGAAGCTTTCTTT
CASSHERNFRDTEAFF
>TRBD2|TRBV6-5|TRBJ2-1|NA|14
TGTGCCAGCCTTAGCGGGGGACTCTACAATGAGCAGTTCTTC
CASLSGGLYNEQFF
>NA|TRBV19|TRBJ1-5|NA|17
TGTGCCAGTACCCTATACCGGGCCCAGGGGAGCAATCAGCCCCAGCATTTT
CASTLYRAQGSNQPQHF
>TRBD1|TRBV5-1|TRBJ1-2|NA|14
TGCGCCAGCAGCCCGGACCGGGACAGGCTTTTTCACACCTTC
CASSPDRDRLFHTF
>NA|TRBV19|TRBJ1-5|NA|16
TGTGCCAGTAGTATCCCGGGTCAAAGAAGCAATCAGCCCCAGCATTTT
CASSIPGQRSNQPQHF
>NA|TRBV7-2|TRBJ1-5|NA|14
TGTGCCAGCAGCTTATACCCAGGGAATCAGCCCCAGCATTTT
CASSLYPGNQPQHF
>TRBD2|TRBV5-1|TRBJ2-1|NA|17
TGCGCCAGCAGCTCCGGAACTAGCGGATGGCGTAACAATGAGCAGTTCTTC
CASSSGTSGWRNNEQFF
>NA|TRBV29-1|TRBJ2-2|NA|12
TGCAGCGCCCCACATGAGGGCGGGGAGCTGTTTTTT
CSAPHEGGELFF
>NA|TRBV19|TRBJ1-2|few|13
TGTGCCAGTAGTTCCAACCAAGTCGGGGGCTACACCTTC
CASSSNQVGGYTF
>TRBD2|TRBV5-1|TRBJ2-1|once|17
TGCGCCAGCAGCTCTTTACCGGGACTAGCTTTCTACAATGAGCAGTTCTTC
CASSSLPGLAFYNEQFF
>NA|TRBV2|TRBJ1-1|NA|13
TGTGCCAGCAGGGCGGGTCTGAACACTGAAGCTTTCTTT
CASRAGLNTEAFF
>NA|TRBV7-3|TRBJ2-2|NA|13
TGTGCCAGCAGCTTCGGAGGCACCGGGGAGCTGTTTTTT
CASSFGGTGELFF
>NA|TRBV9|TRBJ2-5|NA|16
TGTGCCAGCACCGTAGAGGCCCAGGGGATTAAGGAGACCCAGTACTTC
CASTVEAQGIKETQYF
>NA|TRBV19|TRBJ2-2|NA|15
TGTGCCAGTAGTATCTTACAGTCGAACACCGGGGAGCTGTTTTTT
CASSILQSNTGELFF
>TRBD1|TRBV7-9|TRBJ1-1|NA|12
TGTGCCAGCAGTTGGGACAGGCTAGAAGCTTTCTTT
CASSWDRLEAFF
>TRBD2|TRBV4-2|TRBJ2-1|NA|17
TGTGCCAGCAGCCAAGGCCTGAAAGGACTAGCGATCAATGAGCAGTTCTTC
CASSQGLKGLAINEQFF
>TRBD2|TRBV5-1|TRBJ2-1|NA|16
TGCGCCAGCAGCTTGGGGGGGGGAGGGCCCAAGGATGAGCAGTTCTTC
CASSLGGGGPKDEQFF
>TRBD2|TRBV6-1|TRBJ2-7|NA|13
TGTGCCAGCAGTGAGGGACTAGAATACGAGCAGTACTTC
CASSEGLEYEQYF
>NA|TRBV28|TRBJ2-1|once|13
TGTGCCAGCGTAAAGAGGGAGTACAATGAGCAGTTCTTC
CASVKREYNEQFF
>NA|TRBV5-4|TRBJ1-2|few|12
TGTGCCAGCAGCGAAGGACAGAATGGCTACACCTTC
CASSEGQNGYTF
>TRBD1|TRBV14|TRBJ1-5|once|14
TGTGCCAGCAGCCAGCGGGACAGGTTAGAGCCCCAGCATTTT
CASSQRDRLEPQHF
>TRBD2|TRBV7-6|TRBJ2-4|NA|15
TGTGCCAGCAGCTCCGGACTAGCGGGAGTGAACATTCAGTACTTC
CASSSGLAGVNIQYF
>NA|TRBV7-9|TRBJ2-5|NA|14
TGTGCCAGCAGCTTAGGTGGACAGAGGGAGACCCAGTACTTC
CASSLGGQRETQYF
>TRBD1|TRBV5-5|TRBJ1-3|NA|16
TGTGCCAGCAGCTTGGGGTTGGGACAGACAGGAAACACCATATATTTT
CASSLGLGQTGNTIYF
>NA|TRBV6-1|TRBJ1-5|once|16
TGTGCCAGCAGTGAAGTTGGCCAGTATAGCAATCAGCCCCAGCATTTT
CASSEVGQYSNQPQHF
>NA|TRBV5-6|TRBJ1-1|NA|11
TGTGCCAGCAGCTCTGGAGGGGAAGCTTTCTTT
CASSSGGEAFF
>TRBD2|TRBV30|TRBJ2-1|NA|14
TGTGCCTGGAGTGCGCCCGGGGGGTGGAATGAGCAGTTCTTC
CAWSAPGGWNEQFF
>TRBD2|TRBV10-3|TRBJ2-5|NA|15
TGTGCCATCAGTGTTGGCGGGAGCGACCAAGAGACCCAGTACTTC
CAISVGGSDQETQYF
>TRBD2|TRBV9|TRBJ2-7|NA|16
TGTGCCAGCAGCCCGAGGACTAGCGGGGCTACCTACGAGCAGTACTTC
CASSPRTSGATYEQYF
>TRBD1|TRBV7-2|TRBJ1-1|NA|15
TGTGCCAGCAGCCCTGACAGGGCTTGGGGCACTGAAGCTTTCTTT
CASSPDRAWGTEAFF
>NA|TRBV30|TRBJ2-7|NA|14
TGTGCCTGGAGTGTAAAACTAGCATACTACGAGCAGTACTTC
CAWSVKLAYYEQYF
>TRBD2|TRBV5-1|TRBJ2-5|once|16
TGCGCCAGCAGCTATACTAGCGGGAGGGCCGGGGAGACCCAGTACTTC
CASSYTSGRAGETQYF
>NA|TRBV7-2|TRBJ1-2|NA|14
TGTGCCAGCAGCTTAGCCCCCAGTAACTATGGCTACACCTTC
CASSLAPSNYGYTF
>TRBD2|TRBV2|TRBJ2-7|NA|14
TGTGCCAGCAGTGAACTAGCGGGAGATTACGAGCAGTACTTC
CASSELAGDYEQYF